Below, one TCR beta chain is given with its context. The antigen remains unidentified. The data derive from a study of T cell responses to AZD1222 COVID-19 vaccine. Clones were read by immunoSEQ multiplex PCR, and TCRdb kept only the in-frame ones, dropping some. The sample has some 110,000 clones; 70% to 90% are singletons. Whole-study results and caveats: Targeting of unmutated variant regions was reportedly seen in nearly half of spike-specific TCRs. Clonal diversity was possibly underestimated, and white British individuals and females predominated among donors.

The TCR was taken from an adult in good health. Specimen: peripheral blood, collected on day 0 of MenACWY control vaccination.

CDR3 protein: CASSPEQQETQYF. CDR3 coding DNA: TGTGCCAGCAGCCCCGAACAACAAGAGACCCAGTACTTC. The chain couples TRBV2 to TRBJ2-5; D is ambiguous. From germline, CDR1 is SNHLY and CDR2 FYNNEI. Trimming took 6 bases from V and 2 from J, leaving 10 bases between them. The length of the CDR3 is 13 residues.